Listed below are T cell receptor beta chains from one sample, sequenced in a study of CD8 T cells in ankylosing spondylitis. One entry per CDR3 protein, called by TCRdb with MiXCR from the 5' RACE reads. The data contain 90,000 to 120,000 distinct CDR3 sequences, about 25% of them singletons. What was sequenced was synovial fluid, either unsorted or a sorted T cell fraction (not recorded which). These receptors were collected from a male donor with ankylosing spondylitis. Each CDR3 is given without its conserved first and last residue.

V: TRBV27
J: TRBJ2-3
CDR3: AVWEAGGTDTQY

V: TRBV5-4
J: TRBJ2-3
CDR3: ASSSETLTTDTQY

V: TRBV7-8
J: TRBJ1-6
CDR3: ASSLAEFGSYNSPLH

V: TRBV30
J: TRBJ1-5
CDR3: AWTGKGVYQPQH

V: TRBV12-3/TRBV12-4
J: TRBJ2-1
CDR3: ASSSEAGGPVEQF

V: TRBV29-1
J: TRBJ2-2
CDR3: SAAASGRGTGELF

V: TRBV20-1
J: TRBJ2-2
CDR3: SASLAGEGTGELF

V: TRBV5-1
J: TRBJ2-3
CDR3: ASSTSASGSGDTQY

V: TRBV3-1
J: TRBJ1-1
CDR3: ASSRGTGGRAF

V: TRBV6-2/TRBV6-3
J: TRBJ1-5
CDR3: ASSYEELSNQPQH

V: TRBV20-1
J: TRBJ2-1
CDR3: SARDATSGRYNEQF

V: TRBV6-5
J: TRBJ2-7
CDR3: ASRYRGVYEQY